The 13 T cell receptor beta chains in this list originate from one sample, sequenced in a study of neurological immune-mediated disorders. Time point indicated: longitudinal time-point 1 (baseline). TCRdb independently ran MiXCR on the 5' RACE reads; one entry per CDR3 protein. The repertoire holds about 71,000 distinct CDR3 sequences, with roughly 13% as singletons. What was sequenced was PBMCs. The origin of the receptors is a female donor with HTLV-1-associated myelopathy (HAM/TSP).

The chain joins TRBV12-3 or TRBV12-4 to TRBJ2-3; possibly TRBD1 or TRBD2 for D (5 bases each). CDR3 length: 11 residues. V lost 6 bases to trimming and J lost 4 bases, with 5 bases between them. CDR3 coding DNA: TGTGCCAGCAGGGGGGCAGATACGCAGTATTTT. Translation: CASRGADTQYF.

This sequence joins TRBV5-1 and TRBJ1-2; D uncertain. Germline V gene sequence: CDR1 SGHRS, CDR2 YFSETQ. V lost 4 bases to trimming and J lost 6 bases, with 16 bases between them. The CDR3 has 14 residues. The CDR3 DNA reads TGCGCCAGCAGCGAAGACGTGAAGGCCAATGGCTACACCTTC. It encodes CASSEDVKANGYTF.

This clonotype was counted a single time. This chain joins TRBV12-1 and TRBJ2-4; the table names TRBD1, a call not compared with the DNA. TRBV12-1 is a documented pseudogene. This CDR3 has 14 residues. CDR3 coding DNA: TGTGCCAGCAGCGCGATGGGGGGCGGGGACATTCAGTACTTC. Translated: CASSAMGGGDIQYF.

The V and J genes are TRBV30 and TRBJ2-7, with 7 bases aligning to TRBD1. V was pared by 3 bases and J by 6 bases, with 8 bases of the junction left unmatched. There are 13 residues in the CDR3. Germline V CDR1 and CDR2: GTSNPN, SVGIG (reference sequence). CDR3 region: CAWSEDRDREQYF. The CDR3 coding sequence is TGTGCCTGGAGCGAAGACAGGGATCGCGAGCAGTACTTC.

CDR3: CASSLAGVTYEQYF. CDR3 DNA sequence: TGTGCCAGCAGCCTAGCGGGGGTTACCTACGAGCAGTACTTC. The V and J genes are TRBV3-1 and TRBJ2-7; TRBD2 aligns across 9 bases. With V trimmed by 4 bases and J by 2 bases, 3 bases remained unmatched. This CDR3 is built from 14 residues. The V gene's germline CDR1 is LGHDT and CDR2 YNNKEL (reference sequence).

This clonotype was counted ten times or more. The CDR3 loop is CATRDSTGDIAKNIQYF. The DNA for the CDR3 is TGTGCCACCAGGGATTCCACAGGGGATATAGCCAAAAACATTCAGTACTTC. This chain uses TRBV10-3 with TRBJ2-4, with TRBD1 identical over 7 bases. V lost 10 bases, J lost 0 bases, and 15 bases stayed unmatched. CDR1 and CDR2 (germline): ENHRY, SYGVKD. The CDR3 sequence is 17 residues long.

There are many counts of this clonotype. The chain employs TRBV28 and TRBJ2-7; 8 positions agree with TRBD2. Germline CDR1 MDHEN, CDR2 SYDVKM. The length of the CDR3 is 17 residues. V dropped 5 bases and J dropped 2; count of bases not matched to a gene: 14. The DNA of the CDR3 is TGTGCCAGCAGTAACGATGGGTCAGCGGGGGCGACCTACGAGCAGTACTTC. This encodes CASSNDGSAGATYEQYF.

There are many counts of this clonotype. The V and J genes are TRBV5-1 and TRBJ1-3; D remains unclear. V was shortened by 1 base and J by 9 bases, with 11 bases between the two germline ends. Germline CDR1 reads SGHRS; CDR2 reads YFSETQ. This CDR3 spans 13 amino acids. CDR3 amino acids: CASSLSYLSTIYF. The CDR3 DNA reads as TGCGCCAGCAGCTTGTCGTACCTGAGCACCATATATTTT.

This clonotype was seen many times. The gene calls are TRBV10-3 and TRBJ2-7; D gene ambiguous. CDR1 is ENHRY, CDR2 SYGVKD, per germline. The CDR3 spans 14 residues. V was pared by 4 bases and J by 0 bases, with 10 bases between. CDR3 in DNA: TGTGCCATCAGTGCTCTTGGCGGCTCCTACGAGCAGTACTTC. Translation: CAISALGGSYEQYF.

In its sample, this clonotype was seen many times. The J gene is TRBJ2-3, the V gene TRBV3-1, with D possibly being TRBD2 (7 bases). V was shortened by 6 bases and J by 3 bases, with 16 bases between the two germline ends. The CDR3 consists of 15 residues. Germline CDR1 is LGHDT and CDR2 is YNNKEL (reference sequence). The CDR3 DNA follows: TGTGCCAGCAGGCCGGGGGGCCGTAGGACAGATACGCAGTATTTT. This encodes CASRPGGRRTDTQYF.

This clonotype came up many times. This sequence joins TRBV6-1 and TRBJ1-1; D ambiguous. V was cut by 2 bases and J by 1 base, with 8 bases left in between. This CDR3 is built from 14 residues. The germline V gene encodes CDR1 MNHNS and CDR2 SASEGT. CDR3 DNA: TGTGCCAGCAGTGAACATCCCCCGAACACTGAAGCTTTCTTT. Protein: CASSEHPPNTEAFF.

The table lists this clonotype with many counts. J is TRBJ2-7 and V is TRBV5-1, with 7 nucleotides matching TRBD2. V gave up 4 bases and J gave up 6 bases; unmatched junction bases: 13. CDR1 is SGHRS and CDR2 is YFSETQ in the germline V gene. CDR3 length: 15 residues. CDR3 residues: CASSERSGGEGEQYF. The DNA of the CDR3 is TGCGCCAGCAGCGAAAGGTCGGGGGGAGAAGGCGAGCAGTACTTC. Variable domain in full (rest from reference TRBV5-1 and TRBJ2-7): KAGVTQTPRYLIKTRGQQVTLSCSPISGHRSVSWYQQTPGQGLQFLFEYFSETQRNKGNFPGRFSGRQFSNSRSEMNVSTLELGDSALYLCASSERSGGEGEQYFGPGTRLTVT.

This clonotype was counted at least ten times. This chain uses TRBV28 with TRBJ2-7; 9 nucleotides line up with TRBD1. J lost 3 bases, V lost 6 bases, and 6 bases had no gene match. Germline V gives CDR1 MDHEN, CDR2 SYDVKM. The CDR3 is 14 amino acids. The CDR3 sequence is CASREQGALYEQYF. The CDR3 region has the DNA TGTGCCAGCAGAGAACAGGGGGCTCTCTACGAGCAGTACTTC. Looking up the rest from reference TRBV28 and TRBJ2-7 gives the full variable domain: DVKVTQSSRYLVKRTGEKVFLECVQDMDHENMFWYRQDPGLGLRLIYFSYDVKMKEKGDIPEGYSVSREKKERFSLILESASTNQTSMYLCASREQGALYEQYFGPGTRLTVT.